These 32 T cell receptor beta chains were sequenced from one sample in a study of monozygotic twins with inflammatory bowel disease. TCRdb reanalyzed the 5' RACE reads and collapses them to one entry per CDR3 protein, without DNA. The data include approximately 390,000 distinct CDR3 sequences; the top ten clones carry 2% to 2.5%. The source material was blood. These receptors all stem from a human donor with ulcerative colitis or Crohn's disease, or a healthy co-twin of an affected twin (not recorded which).

The chain links TRBV3-1 to TRBJ2-3; the TRBD1 assignment by TCRdb is unverifiable without DNA. Germline V gives CDR1 LGHDT, CDR2 YNNKEL (reference sequence). The CDR3 runs 13 residues. The CDR3 is CASGGQGADTQYF.

The rearrangement joins TRBV10-3 to TRBJ1-4. CDR3 size: 13 residues. Germline CDR1 reads ENHRY; CDR2 reads SYGVKD. The CDR3: CAISGHQAEKLFF.

The chain has TRBV5-1 and TRBJ2-1; there is no DNA to check the TCRdb D call of TRBD2. There are 17 residues in the CDR3. In germline, CDR1 is SGHRS, CDR2 YFSETQ. The CDR3 here is CASSLRSLAGVFDEQFF.

The chain is built from TRBV14 and TRBJ2-1; TCRdb proposes TRBD2, but this gene call is untestable without DNA. In germline, CDR1 is SGHDN, CDR2 FVKESK. This CDR3 is built from 14 residues. The CDR3 loop reads CASSQVARAGEQFF.

V and J are TRBV7-9 and TRBJ1-2; TCRdb gives TRBD1 as the D gene, but with no DNA this cannot be confirmed. This CDR3 region has 16 residues. Per germline, CDR1 SEHNR and CDR2 FQNEAQ (reference sequence). This chain's CDR3 is CASSLESPSLNYGYTF. Full variable domain (outside the CDR3, taken from reference TRBV7-9 and TRBJ1-2): DTGVSQNPRHKITKRGQNVTFRCDPISEHNRLYWYRQTLGQGPEFLTYFQNEAQLEKSRLLSDRFSAERPKGSFSTLEIQRTEQGDSAMYLCASSLESPSLNYGYTFGSGTRLTVV.

The V gene is TRBV7-3, the J gene TRBJ2-2; TCRdb designates TRBD2, a call that cannot be tested without DNA. CDR1 is SGHTA, CDR2 FQGTGA, per germline. The CDR3 loop spans 16 amino acids. The CDR3 sequence is CASSLGLGLNTGELFF. The variable domain in full, with the rest retrieved from reference TRBV7-3 and TRBJ2-2, is GAGVSQTPSNKVTEKGKYVELRCDPISGHTALYWYRQSLGQGPEFLIYFQGTGAADDSGLPNDRFFAVRPEGSVSTLKIQRTERGDSAVYLCASSLGLGLNTGELFFGEGSRLTVL.

The rearrangement links TRBV13 to TRBJ2-3; the D call of TRBD1 rests on TCRdb alone, since no DNA is present to check it. The CDR3 consists of 14 residues. Germline V gene data show CDR1 as PRHDT and CDR2 as FYEKMQ (reference sequence). This CDR3 is CASSQGLGTDTQYF.

The chain has TRBV5-1 and TRBJ2-4; absent DNA, TCRdb's TRBD2 call cannot be checked. Germline values: CDR1 SGHRS, CDR2 YFSETQ. This CDR3 has 13 residues. The CDR3: CASSSSSGNIQYF.

This rearrangement joins TRBV12-3 or TRBV12-4 to TRBJ2-1; checking the TCRdb D call of TRBD2 is not possible without DNA. The CDR3 runs to 15 residues. CDR3 region: CASSRGLAEGIEQFF.

This chain links TRBV5-1 with TRBJ1-1. This CDR3 is built from 15 residues. Germline V gene lookup returns CDR1 SGHRS and CDR2 YFSETQ. This CDR3 is CASSLFRDGDTEAFF.

The CDR3 reads CASSQRDFGYTF. The rearrangement joins TRBV3-1 to TRBJ1-2. This CDR3 has 12 amino acids. The germline gives CDR1 LGHDT, CDR2 YNNKEL (reference sequence).

V gene TRBV12-3 or TRBV12-4 combines with J gene TRBJ1-6; TCRdb indicates TRBD1, and absent DNA this call remains unverified. This CDR3 has 14 residues. CDR3 amino acids: CASSSRDRVSPLHF.

This chain joins TRBV6-1 and TRBJ1-5; checking the TCRdb D call of TRBD1 is not possible without DNA. Germline CDR1 MNHNS, CDR2 SASEGT. The CDR3 totals 13 residues. The chain's CDR3 is CASLGQGNQPQHF.

The rearrangement joins TRBV5-1 to TRBJ1-5. Germline CDR1 reads SGHRS; CDR2 reads YFSETQ. This CDR3 has 15 residues. The CDR3 region is CASSLTGLGNQPQHF. The complete variable domain, with remaining parts taken from reference TRBV5-1 and TRBJ1-5, reads KAGVTQTPRYLIKTRGQQVTLSCSPISGHRSVSWYQQTPGQGLQFLFEYFSETQRNKGNFPGRFSGRQFSNSRSEMNVSTLELGDSALYLCASSLTGLGNQPQHFGDGTRLSIL.

V gene TRBV10-3 combines with J gene TRBJ2-1; TCRdb proposes TRBD2, but this gene call is untestable without DNA. The CDR3 has 14 amino acids. Per the germline V gene, CDR1 is ENHRY and CDR2 is SYGVKD. Here the CDR3 reads CATSSGISYNEQFF.

The chain recombines TRBV5-1 with TRBJ2-7. The CDR3 has 12 amino acids. Germline assignment: CDR1 SGHRS and CDR2 YFSETQ. CDR3 sequence reads: CASSQRAYEQYF.

V and J are TRBV29-1 and TRBJ1-1. From germline, CDR1 is SQVTM and CDR2 ANQGSEA. This CDR3 spans 12 amino acids. The CDR3 sequence: CSVVPMNTEAFF.

V and J are TRBV6-1 and TRBJ1-2; the TCRdb D gene call, TRBD1, has no DNA to confirm it. The CDR3 covers 16 residues. CDR1 and CDR2 (germline): MNHNS, SASEGT. CDR3: CASSEGYLRDGYGYTF.

The chain uses TRBV29-1 and TRBJ2-7; TCRdb calls TRBD2, which cannot be checked without DNA. The germline CDR1 and CDR2 sequences are SQVTM and ANQGSEA. The CDR3 covers 11 residues. CDR3 amino acids: CSVRTIDEQYF.

The chain recombines TRBV13 with TRBJ2-4; TCRdb picks TRBD2, but there is no DNA to check that call. This CDR3 has 14 residues. Germline assignment: CDR1 PRHDT and CDR2 FYEKMQ (reference sequence). The CDR3 sequence: CASSNSGGADIQYF.

The chain combines TRBV6-1 with TRBJ2-3; TCRdb's D call, TRBD1, is unchecked because there is no DNA. Germline-derived CDR1 and CDR2 are MNHNS and SASEGT. The CDR3 is 15 residues long. CDR3 sequence: CASAPGALPPDTQYF.

The chain is built from TRBV6-5 and TRBJ1-2; TCRdb selects TRBD1, and the lack of DNA leaves this call unchecked. CDR3 length: 15 amino acids. Germline V gene sequence: CDR1 MNHEY, CDR2 SVGAGI. The CDR3 loop is CASSYERTGDYGYTF.

The gene calls are TRBV30 and TRBJ2-5; TCRdb's D call of TRBD1 is untestable without DNA. CDR1 and CDR2 from the germline V gene are GTSNPN and SVGIG (reference sequence). The CDR3 is 11 residues long. CDR3 amino acids: CAWAGGETQYF.

The J gene is TRBJ1-1, the V gene TRBV5-1. The CDR3 runs 14 residues. Germline CDR1 SGHRS, CDR2 YFSETQ. CDR3 sequence reads: CASSLREGRPEAFF.

The chain recombines TRBV27 with TRBJ2-3. The V gene's germline CDR1 is MNHEY and CDR2 SMNVEV (reference sequence). The CDR3 sequence is 13 residues long. CDR3 sequence reads: CASSFSVRDTQYF.

The rearrangement links TRBV5-5 to TRBJ2-7; TCRdb calls TRBD1, which cannot be checked without DNA. Germline V gives CDR1 SGHKS, CDR2 YYEKEE (reference sequence). CDR3 size: 14 residues. CDR3 sequence: CASSLGDVSYEQYF.

The CDR3 region is CASSSPGREKLFF. V gene TRBV7-6 combines with J gene TRBJ1-4. This CDR3 is 13 amino acids long. Germline assignment: CDR1 SGHVS and CDR2 FNYEAQ.

This chain uses TRBV9 with TRBJ2-7; the TCRdb call, TRBD1, lacks DNA for checking. In germline, CDR1 is SGDLS, CDR2 YYNGEE. CDR3 length: 15 residues. The CDR3 sequence: CASSPHLRGAGEQYF.

The gene calls are TRBV11-2 and TRBJ1-3. CDR3 length equals 18 residues. CDR1 is SGHAT, CDR2 FQNNGV, per germline. The CDR3 sequence is CASSRRVGRPASGNTIYF.

The V call is TRBV4-3, the J call TRBJ1-2; the TCRdb call, TRBD1, lacks DNA for checking. Germline V gene data show CDR1 as LGHNA and CDR2 as YSLEER. The CDR3 contains 13 residues. This chain's CDR3 is CASSPHTGLGYTF.

The chain has TRBV19 and TRBJ1-1; lacking DNA, the TRBD1 call made by TCRdb goes unchecked. This CDR3 is built from 14 residues. Germline V gene sequence: CDR1 LNHDA, CDR2 SQIVND (reference sequence). The CDR3 sequence is CASTGRKQNTEAFF.

V is TRBV4-3 and J is TRBJ2-7. This CDR3 region has 14 residues. Germline loops: CDR1 LGHNA, CDR2 YSLEER. The CDR3 loop reads CASSQDVTLHEQYF.